One sample yielded the 32 T cell receptor beta chains listed below, sequenced in a study of early T cells in non-severe SARS-CoV-2 infection. Using its own MiXCR run on the 5' RACE reads, TCRdb lists one record per CDR3 protein. The sample lists roughly 70,000 distinct CDR3 sequences, 12% occurring once. The source material was whole blood. The source of these receptors is an adult who was a healthcare worker with PCR-confirmed SARS-CoV-2 infection or an uninfected control (not recorded which).

This clonotype was observed many times. The chain combines TRBV9 with TRBJ1-2; TRBD1 agrees at 9 bases. CDR3 size: 14 residues. The ends lost 6 bases at V and 3 bases at J; junction bases unmatched: 6. CDR1 is SGDLS and CDR2 is YYNGEE in the germline V gene. The CDR3 nucleotides read TGTGCCAGCACCCGGGACAGGGTGGACTATGGCTACACCTTC. Protein sequence: CASTRDRVDYGYTF.

This clonotype came up many times. The chain is built from TRBV27 and TRBJ2-3, with 8 bases identical to TRBD2. Germline assignment: CDR1 MNHEY and CDR2 SMNVEV (reference sequence). CDR3 length: 18 amino acids. V lost 8 bases, J lost 5 bases, and 21 bases stayed unmatched. CDR3 DNA sequence: TGTGCCAGCGGTCCTTCCCCCCCATCGGCGGGAGGTGGAGATACGCAGTATTTT. It specifies CASGPSPPSAGGGDTQYF.

This clonotype has ten or more counts. The chain recombines TRBV18 with TRBJ2-5; D remains ambiguous. Trimming removed 1 base at V and 5 bases at J, with 5 bases between. The CDR3 has 12 residues. CDR1 and CDR2 from the germline V gene are KGHSH and LQKENI. The DNA for the CDR3 is TGTGCCAGCTCACCACGTGTGGAGACCCAGTACTTC. It specifies CASSPRVETQYF.

Ten or more counts support this clonotype. The V call is TRBV30, the J call TRBJ2-4; D remains ambiguous. CDR1 is GTSNPN, CDR2 SVGIG, per germline (reference sequence). V lost 3 bases to trimming and J lost 9 bases, with 6 bases between them. This CDR3 is 10 amino acids long. The CDR3 here is CAWRVAIQYF. The CDR3 DNA follows: TGTGCCTGGAGGGTGGCCATTCAGTACTTC.

Ten or more counts support this clonotype. The rearrangement joins TRBV28 to TRBJ2-4; the D gene is possibly TRBD2 (6 bases). The germline gives CDR1 MDHEN, CDR2 SYDVKM. Trimming pared 3 bases from V and 13 bases from J, leaving 10 bases between. The length of the CDR3 is 11 residues. The CDR3 sequence: CASSFSTSQYF. The DNA of the CDR3 is TGTGCCAGCAGTTTTTCTACTAGCCAGTACTTC. The whole variable domain, remainder taken from reference TRBV28 and TRBJ2-4, is DVKVTQSSRYLVKRTGEKVFLECVQDMDHENMFWYRQDPGLGLRLIYFSYDVKMKEKGDIPEGYSVSREKKERFSLILESASTNQTSMYLCASSFSTSQYFGAGTRLSVL.

This clonotype showed up many times. The V gene is TRBV7-8, the J gene TRBJ2-6; D not certain. The V and J ends lost 6 bases and 1 base respectively, with 13 bases between them. CDR3 length: 16 residues. CDR1 is SGHVS, CDR2 FQNEAQ, per germline. The CDR3 DNA is TGTGCCAGCAGTTTCTGGGGTAGATCTGGGGCCAACGTCCTGACTTTC. It codes for CASSFWGRSGANVLTF.

The table lists this clonotype with many counts. V gene TRBV29-1 combines with J gene TRBJ2-5; perhaps D is TRBD1 or TRBD2 (7 bases each). Germline-derived CDR1 and CDR2 are SQVTM and ANQGSEA. The ends were cut back, 6 bases at V and 9 bases at J, with 23 bases in the middle. CDR3 size: 14 residues. The CDR3 reads CSVHAGGLLMAQYF. The CDR3 DNA reads TGCAGCGTCCACGCAGGGGGACTACTTATGGCCCAGTACTTC. Combining the CDR3 with reference TRBV29-1 and TRBJ2-5 gives the whole variable domain SAVISQKPSRDICQRGTSLTIQCQVDSQVTMMFWYRQQPGQSLTLIATANQGSEATYESGFVIDKFPISRPNLTFSTLTVSNMSPEDSSIYLCSVHAGGLLMAQYFGPGTRLLVL.

At least ten counts were recorded for this clonotype. The V gene is TRBV6-5, the J gene TRBJ1-3, with 7 bases lining up with TRBD1. Germline V gene sequence: CDR1 MNHEY, CDR2 SVGAGI. The CDR3 covers 17 residues. V was clipped by 0 bases and J by 3 bases; unmatched bases: 8. The CDR3 DNA is TGTGCCAGCAGTTACTCAGGGGCAGGGGGAAGTGGAAACACCATATATTTT. This sequence encodes CASSYSGAGGSGNTIYF.

This clonotype has at least ten counts. J is TRBJ2-5 and V is TRBV27; 11 nucleotides align to TRBD1. The CDR3 totals 16 residues. The trim removed 2 bases at V and 5 bases at J, leaving 7 bases unmatched. In germline, CDR1 is MNHEY, CDR2 SMNVEV (reference sequence). The CDR3 nucleotides are TGTGCCAGCAGTTTACTAAGGACAGGGGGCGCTGAGACCCAGTACTTC. Translating gives CASSLLRTGGAETQYF.

Turning to this clonotype: In this CDR3 the conserved last residue, phenylalanine or tryptophan, is missing, so a read error is likely. This rearrangement joins TRBV20-1 to TRBJ1-2; 8 bases are shared with TRBD1. Trimming at V came to 6 bases and at J to 8 bases, leaving 11 bases not matched to a gene. The germline V gene encodes CDR1 DFQATT and CDR2 SNEGSKA (reference sequence). The CDR3 extends over 13 amino acids. CDR3 in amino acids: CSAHRTGSIGYTS. The CDR3 DNA follows: TGCAGTGCACACCGGACAGGGTCTATCGGCTACACCTCC.

This chain uses TRBV12-3 or TRBV12-4 with TRBJ2-5; tentatively, D is TRBD1 or TRBD2 (5 bases each). Trimming removed 0 bases at V and 2 bases at J, with 10 bases between. This CDR3 comprises 15 residues. CDR3 amino acids: CASSLAGERQETQYF. For the CDR3, the DNA is TGTGCCAGCAGTTTAGCGGGGGAACGACAAGAGACCCAGTACTTC.

This clonotype was found many times. V and J are TRBV20-1 and TRBJ1-5, with D possibly being TRBD1 (5 bases). Germline CDR1 and CDR2: DFQATT and SNEGSKA (reference sequence). Trimming stripped 3 bases from V and 6 bases from J, with 9 bases between. The CDR3 is made up of 12 amino acids. The CDR3 loop reads CSASRVGQPQHF. The CDR3 nucleotides are TGCAGTGCTAGCAGGGTAGGTCAGCCCCAGCATTTT.

This clonotype was seen repeatedly, ten times or more. The chain carries TRBV10-2 and TRBJ2-5; TRBD2 agrees at 11 bases. With 5 bases clipped from V and 5 bases from J, the junction kept 10 bases outside the gene matches. CDR1 and CDR2 from the germline V gene are WSHSY and SAAADI. This CDR3 comprises 16 residues. Written as DNA, the CDR3 is TGCGCCAGCAGTCCCAATAGCGGGGGGGCCCTGGAGACCCAGTACTTC. Translation: CASSPNSGGALETQYF.

At least ten counts were recorded for this clonotype. This chain uses TRBV5-1 with TRBJ2-3, with 7 bases identical to TRBD2. Germline V lookup: CDR1 SGHRS, CDR2 YFSETQ. There are 16 residues in the CDR3. Losses at the gene ends were 7 bases for V and 1 base for J; bases not matched to a gene: 12. The CDR3 DNA follows: TGCGCCAGCCACCAGGAGCGGGGACTGGGCACAGATACGCAGTATTTT. It codes for CASHQERGLGTDTQYF.

In its sample, this clonotype was seen many times. One junction end does not reproduce the germline sequence, and a read error may be involved. The V gene is TRBV20-1, the J gene TRBJ1-1; 11 bases align to TRBD1. The CDR3 totals 12 residues. Germline loops: CDR1 DFQATT, CDR2 SNEGSKA (reference sequence). CDR3 DNA: TGCAGTGCGGGACAGGGGGACACTGAAGTTTTCTTT. Its translation: CSAGQGDTEVFF.

The genes are TRBV5-1 and TRBJ2-1, with D perhaps matching TRBD1 (6 bases). The CDR3 extends over 15 amino acids. V lost 0 bases to trimming and J lost 10 bases, with 17 bases between them. CDR1 SGHRS and CDR2 YFSETQ come from the germline V gene. CDR3 DNA sequence: TGCGCCAGCAGCTTGGACGGACAGTTACTCGGGGAGCAGTTCTTC. This translates into CASSLDGQLLGEQFF.

This chain connects TRBV20-1 to TRBJ2-7; maybe TRBD2 (5 bases). Germline V gene data show CDR1 as DFQATT and CDR2 as SNEGSKA (reference sequence). V was shortened by 1 base and J by 4 bases, with 23 bases between the two germline ends. The CDR3 spans 17 residues. The CDR3 loop is CSARGGYLTGQFYEQYF. The CDR3 DNA follows: TGCAGTGCTAGAGGAGGGTATTTAACGGGCCAATTTTACGAGCAGTACTTC.

This clonotype was recorded a few times. This rearrangement joins TRBV7-2 to TRBJ1-5, with D possibly TRBD1 on 5 matching bases. CDR3 length: 13 residues. The V gene lost 5 bases and the J gene lost 5 bases, with 10 bases spanning the gap. CDR1 and CDR2 (germline): SGHTA, FQGNSA. The CDR3 bases are TGTGCCAGCAGCCCCGGGACCCATCAGCCCCAGCATTTT. Protein product: CASSPGTHQPQHF.

In its sample, this clonotype was seen many times. J is TRBJ1-6 and V is TRBV20-1, with D unclear. Between the trimmed V and J ends, which lost 3 bases and 13 bases, there was a span of 19 bases. This CDR3 is built from 14 residues. Looked up from germline, CDR1 is DFQATT and CDR2 is SNEGSKA (reference sequence). CDR3 sequence (DNA): TGCAGTGCTAGTTCTCAGGACCCTAGTATTCCCCTCCACTTT. Encoded protein: CSASSQDPSIPLHF.

This clonotype has at least ten counts. The V gene is TRBV7-9, the J gene TRBJ2-5; D is ambiguous. Germline values: CDR1 SEHNR, CDR2 FQNEAQ (reference sequence). The ends were cut back, 5 bases at V and 8 bases at J, with 12 bases in the middle. The CDR3 totals 12 residues. In nucleotides, the CDR3 is TGTGCCAGCAGCCCTGTGCGCGACACCCAGTACTTC. This gives the protein CASSPVRDTQYF. The full variable domain, rest sourced from reference TRBV7-9 and TRBJ2-5, is DTGVSQNPRHKITKRGQNVTFRCDPISEHNRLYWYRQTLGQGPEFLTYFQNEAQLEKSRLLSDRFSAERPKGSFSTLEIQRTEQGDSAMYLCASSPVRDTQYFGPGTRLLVL.

There are many counts of this clonotype. One junction end disagrees with the germline gene, perhaps due to a read error. In nucleotides, the CDR3 is TGCAGTGCTAGTACCAACGGAGCGAATACCGGGGAGCTGTTTTTT. As protein: CSASTNGANTGELFF. This chain links TRBV20-1 with TRBJ2-2; the D is unclear. The CDR3 is made up of 15 amino acids. The germline CDR1 and CDR2 sequences are DFQATT and SNEGSKA (reference sequence).

This clonotype was recorded many times. This chain links TRBV11-2 with TRBJ2-3; no firm D call. This CDR3 comprises 14 residues. V gave up 2 bases and J gave up 1 base, with 7 bases separating them. Germline V lookup: CDR1 SGHAT, CDR2 FQNNGV. The CDR3: CASSLSSRTDTQYF. The CDR3 bases are TGTGCCAGCAGCTTATCCAGTCGCACAGATACGCAGTATTTT. The full variable domain, completed using reference TRBV11-2 and TRBJ2-3, is EAGVAQSPRYKIIEKRQSVAFWCNPISGHATLYWYQQILGQGPKLLIQFQNNGVVDDSQLPKDRFSAERLKGVDSTLKIQPAKLEDSAVYLCASSLSSRTDTQYFGPGTRLTVL.

This clonotype was recorded many times. The J gene is TRBJ2-5, the V gene TRBV27; 8 bases line up with TRBD2. The CDR3 is made up of 14 amino acids. CDR1 and CDR2 from the germline V gene are MNHEY and SMNVEV (reference sequence). V was pared by 4 bases and J by 6 bases, with 7 bases of the junction left unmatched. CDR3 sequence: CASSYGRATQTQYF. The CDR3, as DNA: TGTGCCAGCAGTTACGGGAGGGCCACCCAGACCCAGTACTTC.

The table lists this clonotype with many counts. V is TRBV19 and J is TRBJ2-1; D remains unclear. The V and J ends lost 3 bases and 0 bases respectively, with 6 bases between them. The CDR3 is 14 residues long. The germline V gene has CDR1 LNHDA and CDR2 SQIVND (reference sequence). The CDR3 DNA reads TGTGCCAGTAGTATTAAGGGCTCCTACAATGAGCAGTTCTTC. Amino acid sequence: CASSIKGSYNEQFF.

This clonotype was counted ten times or more. V usage is TRBV20-1 and J usage is TRBJ2-7; the D gene is possibly TRBD1 (6 bases). V lost 3 bases to trimming and J lost 3 bases, with 12 bases between them. The CDR3 covers 13 residues. Germline loops: CDR1 DFQATT, CDR2 SNEGSKA (reference sequence). CDR3 protein: CSARTNRDYEQYF. CDR3 nucleotide sequence: TGCAGTGCTAGGACCAACAGGGACTACGAGCAGTACTTC.

The chain has TRBV5-1 and TRBJ1-3; D is ambiguous. V dropped 0 bases and J dropped 6 bases, with 16 bases sitting between them. Germline CDR1 reads SGHRS; CDR2 reads YFSETQ. The CDR3 runs to 16 residues. The CDR3: CASSLDGGSIENTIYF. DNA of the CDR3: TGCGCCAGCAGCTTGGATGGCGGTTCGATCGAAAACACCATATATTTT.

This clonotype was picked up many times. V is TRBV4-3 and J is TRBJ1-2, with TRBD1 matching 8 bases. The CDR3 totals 19 residues. Trimming removed 0 bases from V and 4 bases from J; junction bases left unmatched: 16. Per germline, CDR1 LGHNA and CDR2 YSLEER. The DNA of the CDR3 is TGCGCCAGCAGCCAAGATATGGTAGGACAGGGAGGGTTTAGCTATGGCTACACCTTC. This gives the protein CASSQDMVGQGGFSYGYTF.

In its sample, this clonotype was seen many times. J is TRBJ2-5 and V is TRBV6-6; 7 positions match TRBD1. The CDR3 sequence is 13 residues long. Germline V lookup: CDR1 MNHNY, CDR2 SVGAGI (reference sequence). Trimming removed 7 bases from V and 4 bases from J; junction bases left unmatched: 6. The DNA for the CDR3 is TGTGCCAGCAACGGACAGGCGGGAGAGACCCAGTACTTC. Encoded protein: CASNGQAGETQYF.

This clonotype occurred many times. The rearrangement uses TRBV11-2 and TRBJ2-2; TRBD1 is a possible D gene (5 bases). V lost 1 base to trimming and J lost 3 bases, with 15 bases between them. CDR1 and CDR2 (germline): SGHAT, FQNNGV. The CDR3 loop spans 17 amino acids. CDR3: CASSLARDSYHTGELFF. The CDR3 region has the DNA TGTGCCAGCAGCTTAGCTCGCGACAGCTACCACACCGGGGAGCTGTTTTTT.

This clonotype was counted ten times or more. The rearrangement joins TRBV6-2 or TRBV6-3 to TRBJ2-7; D is perhaps TRBD2 (5 bases). There are 13 residues in the CDR3. V was cut by 0 bases and J by 6 bases, with 9 bases left in between. Germline CDR1 is MNHEY and CDR2 is SVGEGT. The CDR3 bases are TGTGCCAGCAGTTACTCGGCGGAGGCCGAGCAGTACTTC. This codes for CASSYSAEAEQYF.

This clonotype was found a few times. V usage is TRBV29-1 and J usage is TRBJ2-7, with 8 nucleotides matching TRBD1. V trimming: 2 bases; J trimming: 2 bases; junction bases outside the gene matches: 2. Germline loops: CDR1 SQVTM, CDR2 ANQGSEA. This CDR3 region has 13 residues. The CDR3 DNA follows: TGCAGCGTTGAAATGGGACAGGCCTACGAGCAGTACTTC. It is translated as CSVEMGQAYEQYF.

V is TRBV12-3 or TRBV12-4 and J is TRBJ1-2; D is undetermined. The germline V and J ends were trimmed by 5 bases and 4 bases, with 11 bases remaining between them. The length of the CDR3 is 13 residues. CDR3 coding DNA: TGTGCCAGCAGTAGACGAGTCTTCTATGGCTACACCTTC. Protein sequence: CASSRRVFYGYTF.